Described below is a single TCR beta chain sequence and its context. No antigen is known for it. The CDR3 extends over 14 amino acids. Per germline, CDR1 SGHTA and CDR2 FQGNSA. V gave up 5 bases and J gave up 3 bases, with 14 bases separating them. The sample originates from a study of cytomegalovirus exposure and HLA in healthy donors. Study-level background: The early release's HLA-typed donors yielded approximately 81 million unique TCRs.

Study findings and constraints: Indistinguishable V segments, including TRBV6-2 and TRBV6-3, were excluded. Later analysis revealed greater clonal expansion in HLA-associated TCR beta chains than in equally common others.

The PCR contained 60 Vbeta and 13 Jbeta primers. The protocol was immunoSEQ multiplex PCR, while the TCRdb copy is restricted to in-frame clones and leaves out a portion. Here the sample spans about 190,000 clones, more than 80% being singletons. The source of this sequence is a woman aged 45-59 years in good health and CMV-seropositive. The genes are TRBV7-2 and TRBJ2-7; D perhaps matches TRBD1 (6 bases). The sample consisted of PBMCs. DNA of the CDR3: TGTGCCAGCAGCACCGGTGGGGGCGGCTACGAGCAGTACTTC. Protein: CASSTGGGGYEQYF.